The 2 T cell receptor beta chains in this list originate from one sample, sequenced in a study of PD-1 blockade in mismatch repair-deficient tumors. Clones were read by immunoSEQ multiplex PCR, and TCRdb kept only the in-frame ones, dropping some. This sample carries about 51,000 clones, over 75% of them seen once, and the ten largest clones take 7% to 8.5%. Sequencing was performed on peripheral blood, taken approximately 18 weeks after starting pembrolizumab. The receptor source for this set is an adult with mismatch repair-deficient cancer.

The rearrangement links TRBV6-5 to TRBJ2-1; D remains ambiguous. In germline, CDR1 is MNHEY, CDR2 SVGAGI. Trimming cost V 4 bases and J 4 bases, with 5 bases left between them. This CDR3 region has 12 residues. The CDR3 coding sequence is TGTGCCAGCAGTTTCCCGTACAATGAGCAGTTCTTC. Translation: CASSFPYNEQFF.

The chain employs TRBV27 and TRBJ2-7; 10 nucleotides align to TRBD2. Trimming removed 0 bases from V and 6 bases from J; junction bases left unmatched: 8. Germline V lookup: CDR1 MNHEY, CDR2 SMNVEV (reference sequence). CDR3 length equals 16 residues. The CDR3 sequence is CASSLSGLAGVIEQYF. In DNA form, the CDR3 reads TGTGCCAGCAGTTTATCAGGCCTAGCGGGAGTCATCGAGCAGTACTTC.